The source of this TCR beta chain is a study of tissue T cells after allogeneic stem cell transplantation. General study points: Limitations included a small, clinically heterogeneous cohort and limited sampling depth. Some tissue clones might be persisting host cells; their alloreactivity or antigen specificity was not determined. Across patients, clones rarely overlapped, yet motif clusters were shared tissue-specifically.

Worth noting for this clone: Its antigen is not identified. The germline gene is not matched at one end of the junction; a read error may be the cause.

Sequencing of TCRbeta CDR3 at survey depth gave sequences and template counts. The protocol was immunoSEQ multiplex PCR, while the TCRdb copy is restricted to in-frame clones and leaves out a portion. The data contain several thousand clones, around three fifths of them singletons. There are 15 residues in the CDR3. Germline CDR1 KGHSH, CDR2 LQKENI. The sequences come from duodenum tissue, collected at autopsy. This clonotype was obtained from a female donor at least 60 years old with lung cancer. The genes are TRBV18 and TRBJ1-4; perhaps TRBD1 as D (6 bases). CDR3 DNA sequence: TGTGCCAGCTCTCCACTGGACAGATCTAATGAAAAACTGTTTTTT. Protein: CASSPLDRSNEKLFF.